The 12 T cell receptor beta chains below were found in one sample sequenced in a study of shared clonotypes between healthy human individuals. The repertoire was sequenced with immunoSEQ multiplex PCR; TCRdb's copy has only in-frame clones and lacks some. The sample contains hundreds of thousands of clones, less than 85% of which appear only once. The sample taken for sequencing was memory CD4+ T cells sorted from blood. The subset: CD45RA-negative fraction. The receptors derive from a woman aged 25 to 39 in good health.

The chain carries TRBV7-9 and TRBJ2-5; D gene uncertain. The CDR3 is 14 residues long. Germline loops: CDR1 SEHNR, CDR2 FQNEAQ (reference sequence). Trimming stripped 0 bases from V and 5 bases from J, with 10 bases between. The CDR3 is CASSLASAGETQYF. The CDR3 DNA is TGTGCCAGCAGCTTAGCGTCCGCTGGGGAGACCCAGTACTTC.

CDR3 DNA: TGCGCCAGCAGCTTGGTCGGGGCGCTCCAATACGAGCAGTACTTC. This codes for CASSLVGALQYEQYF. V gene TRBV5-1 combines with J gene TRBJ2-7; D could derive from TRBD1 or TRBD2 (5 bases each). The CDR3 runs 15 residues. The V and J ends lost 0 bases and 4 bases respectively, with 14 bases between them. Germline V lookup: CDR1 SGHRS, CDR2 YFSETQ.

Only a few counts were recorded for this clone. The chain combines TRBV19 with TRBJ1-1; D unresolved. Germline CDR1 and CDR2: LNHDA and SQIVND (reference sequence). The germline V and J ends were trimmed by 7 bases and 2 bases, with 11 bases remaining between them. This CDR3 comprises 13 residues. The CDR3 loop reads CASTNSINTEAFF. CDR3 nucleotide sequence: TGTGCCAGTACGAACAGCATTAACACTGAAGCTTTCTTT.

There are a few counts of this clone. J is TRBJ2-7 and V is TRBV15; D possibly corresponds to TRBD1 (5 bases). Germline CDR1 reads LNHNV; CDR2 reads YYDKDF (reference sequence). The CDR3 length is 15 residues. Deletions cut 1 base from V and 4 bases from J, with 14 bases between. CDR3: CATSRVRTPTYEQYF. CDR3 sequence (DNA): TGTGCCACCAGCAGAGTCAGGACACCAACTTACGAGCAGTACTTC.

The CDR3 DNA reads as TGTGCCAGCAGCGCTAGGGGCAGGGTTTCCGAAAAACTGTTTTTT. Amino acids: CASSARGRVSEKLFF. The rearrangement uses TRBV7-2 and TRBJ1-4, with D possibly being TRBD1 (5 bases). The CDR3 length is 15 residues. V shed 5 bases and J shed 8 bases, with 18 bases lying between them. CDR1 and CDR2 (germline): SGHTA, FQGNSA.

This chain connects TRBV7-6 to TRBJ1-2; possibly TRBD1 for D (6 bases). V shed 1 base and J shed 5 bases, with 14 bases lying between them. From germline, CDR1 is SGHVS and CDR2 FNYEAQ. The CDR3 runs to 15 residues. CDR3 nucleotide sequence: TGTGCCAGCAGCTTAGGGGCAGGGGCGACGTATGGCTACACCTTC. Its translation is CASSLGAGATYGYTF.

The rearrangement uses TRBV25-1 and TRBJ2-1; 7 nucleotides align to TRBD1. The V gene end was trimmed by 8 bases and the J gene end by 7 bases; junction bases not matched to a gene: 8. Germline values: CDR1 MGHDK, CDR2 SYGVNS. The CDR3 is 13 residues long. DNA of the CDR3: TGTGCCAGCTCCCGGACAGGAGAAAATGAGCAGTTCTTC. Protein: CASSRTGENEQFF.

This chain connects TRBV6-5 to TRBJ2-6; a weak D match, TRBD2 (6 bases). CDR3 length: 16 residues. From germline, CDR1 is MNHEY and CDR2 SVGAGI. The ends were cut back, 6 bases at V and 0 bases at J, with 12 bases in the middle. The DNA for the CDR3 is TGTGCCAGCAGATACGGGGGATCCTCTGGGGCCAACGTCCTGACTTTC. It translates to CASRYGGSSGANVLTF.

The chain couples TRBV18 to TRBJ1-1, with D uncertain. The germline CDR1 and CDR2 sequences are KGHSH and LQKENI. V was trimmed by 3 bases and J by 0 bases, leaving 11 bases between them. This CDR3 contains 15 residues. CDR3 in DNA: TGTGCCAGCTCACCCCTCGAAACGTTGAACACTGAAGCTTTCTTT. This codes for CASSPLETLNTEAFF.

CDR3: CASSYLQAGTASTDTQYF. For the CDR3, the DNA is TGTGCCAGCAGCTACCTACAAGCCGGGACCGCGAGCACAGATACGCAGTATTTT. This chain connects TRBV5-5 to TRBJ2-3; TRBD1 or TRBD2 may be the D gene (5 bases each). The CDR3 runs 18 residues. V lost 3 bases, J lost 0 bases, and 20 bases lay in between. Germline V gene data show CDR1 as SGHKS and CDR2 as YYEKEE (reference sequence).

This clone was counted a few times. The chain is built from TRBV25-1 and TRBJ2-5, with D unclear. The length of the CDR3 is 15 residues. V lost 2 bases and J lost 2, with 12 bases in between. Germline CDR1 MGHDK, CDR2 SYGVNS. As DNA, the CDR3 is TGTGCCAGCAGTGAAGCACGGCACCCTCAAGAGACCCAGTACTTC. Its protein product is CASSEARHPQETQYF.

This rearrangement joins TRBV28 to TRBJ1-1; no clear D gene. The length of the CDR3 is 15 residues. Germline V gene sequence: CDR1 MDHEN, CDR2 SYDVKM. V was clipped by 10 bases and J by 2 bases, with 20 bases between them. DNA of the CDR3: TGTGCCACCTTAGCAGGTTGGCAGGCTAACACTGAAGCTTTCTTT. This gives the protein CATLAGWQANTEAFF.